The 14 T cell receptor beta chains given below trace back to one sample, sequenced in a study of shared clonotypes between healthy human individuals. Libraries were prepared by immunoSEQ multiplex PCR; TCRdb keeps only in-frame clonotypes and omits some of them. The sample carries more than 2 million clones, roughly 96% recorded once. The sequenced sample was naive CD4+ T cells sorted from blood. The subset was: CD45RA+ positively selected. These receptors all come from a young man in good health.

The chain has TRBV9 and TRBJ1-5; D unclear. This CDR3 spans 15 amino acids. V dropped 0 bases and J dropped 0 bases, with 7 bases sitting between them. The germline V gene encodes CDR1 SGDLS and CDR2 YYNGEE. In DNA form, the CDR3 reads TGTGCCAGCAGCGTAGTCGGTGATAGCAATCAGCCCCAGCATTTT. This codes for CASSVVGDSNQPQHF.

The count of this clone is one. CDR3 nucleotides: TGTGCCAGCACTAGAGCCAGGGGAATAATACTAGGGGAGCAGTACTTC. It is translated as CASTRARGIILGEQYF. The chain links TRBV6-4 to TRBJ2-7, with a tentative D call TRBD1 (6 bases). Germline CDR1 reads MRHNA; CDR2 reads SNTAGT. The CDR3 contains 16 residues. Trimming shortened V by 7 bases and J by 7 bases, and 26 bases separated the two germline ends.

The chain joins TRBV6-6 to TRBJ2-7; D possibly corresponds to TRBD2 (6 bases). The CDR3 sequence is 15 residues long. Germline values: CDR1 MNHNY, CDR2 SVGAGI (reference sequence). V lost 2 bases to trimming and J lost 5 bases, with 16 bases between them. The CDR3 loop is CASSYQGGTPNEQYF. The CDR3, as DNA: TGTGCCAGCAGTTACCAGGGCGGGACCCCCAACGAGCAGTACTTC.

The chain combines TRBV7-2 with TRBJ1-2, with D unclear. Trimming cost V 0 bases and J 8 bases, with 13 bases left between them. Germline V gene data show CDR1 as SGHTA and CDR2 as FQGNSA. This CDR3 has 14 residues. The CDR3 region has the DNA TGTGCCAGCAGCTTAGCACAAATCGAGGGCGGCTACACCTTC. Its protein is CASSLAQIEGGYTF.

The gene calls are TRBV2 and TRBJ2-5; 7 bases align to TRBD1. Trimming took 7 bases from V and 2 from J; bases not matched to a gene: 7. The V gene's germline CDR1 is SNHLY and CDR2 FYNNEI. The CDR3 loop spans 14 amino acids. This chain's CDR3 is CASNLDRSQETQYF. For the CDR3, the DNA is TGTGCCAGCAATCTGGACAGGAGTCAAGAGACCCAGTACTTC. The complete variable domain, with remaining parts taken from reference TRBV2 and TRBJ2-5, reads EPEVTQTPSHQVTQMGQEVILRCVPISNHLYFYWYRQILGQKVEFLVSFYNNEISEKSEIFDDQFSVERPDGSNFTLKIRSTKLEDSAMYFCASNLDRSQETQYFGPGTRLLVL.

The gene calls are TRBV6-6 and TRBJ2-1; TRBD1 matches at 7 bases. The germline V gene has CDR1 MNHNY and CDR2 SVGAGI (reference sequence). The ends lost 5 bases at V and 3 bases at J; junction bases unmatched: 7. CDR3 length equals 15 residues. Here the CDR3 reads CASSADRLFYNEQFF. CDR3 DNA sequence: TGTGCCAGCAGTGCGGACAGGCTTTTCTACAATGAGCAGTTCTTC.

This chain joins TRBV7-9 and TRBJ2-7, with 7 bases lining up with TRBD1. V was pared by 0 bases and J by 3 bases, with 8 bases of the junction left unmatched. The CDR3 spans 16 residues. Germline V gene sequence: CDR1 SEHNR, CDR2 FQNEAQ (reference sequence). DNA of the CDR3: TGTGCCAGCAGCTTAGCGAGAATGGCAGGGGGCTACGAGCAGTACTTC. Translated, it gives CASSLARMAGGYEQYF. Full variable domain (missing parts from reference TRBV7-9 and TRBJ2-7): DTGVSQNPRHKITKRGQNVTFRCDPISEHNRLYWYRQTLGQGPEFLTYFQNEAQLEKSRLLSDRFSAERPKGSFSTLEIQRTEQGDSAMYLCASSLARMAGGYEQYFGPGTRLTVT.

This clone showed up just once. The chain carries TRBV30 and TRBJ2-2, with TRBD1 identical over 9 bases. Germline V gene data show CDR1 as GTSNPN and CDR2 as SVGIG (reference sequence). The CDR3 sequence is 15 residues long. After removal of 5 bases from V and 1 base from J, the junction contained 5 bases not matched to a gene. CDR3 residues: CAWGQGSRNTGELFF. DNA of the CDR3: TGTGCCTGGGGACAGGGGTCGAGGAACACCGGGGAGCTGTTTTTT.

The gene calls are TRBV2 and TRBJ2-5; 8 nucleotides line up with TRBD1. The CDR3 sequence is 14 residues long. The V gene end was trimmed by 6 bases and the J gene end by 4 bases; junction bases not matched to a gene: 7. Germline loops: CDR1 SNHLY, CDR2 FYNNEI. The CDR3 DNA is TGTGCCAGCAGCAACATACAGGGGGGAGAGACCCAGTACTTC. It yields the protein CASSNIQGGETQYF.

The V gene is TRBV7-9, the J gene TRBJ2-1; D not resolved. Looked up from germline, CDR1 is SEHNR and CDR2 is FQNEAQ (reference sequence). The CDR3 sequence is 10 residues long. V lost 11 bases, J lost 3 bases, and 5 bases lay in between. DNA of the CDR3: TGTGCCGGCGACTACAATGAGCAGTTCTTC. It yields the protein CAGDYNEQFF.

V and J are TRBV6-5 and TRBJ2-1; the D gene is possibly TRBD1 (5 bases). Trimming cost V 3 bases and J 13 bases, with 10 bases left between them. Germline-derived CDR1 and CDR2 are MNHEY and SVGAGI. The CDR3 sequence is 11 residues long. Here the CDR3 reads CASSYFGAQFF. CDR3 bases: TGTGCCAGCAGTTATTTTGGGGCACAGTTCTTC.

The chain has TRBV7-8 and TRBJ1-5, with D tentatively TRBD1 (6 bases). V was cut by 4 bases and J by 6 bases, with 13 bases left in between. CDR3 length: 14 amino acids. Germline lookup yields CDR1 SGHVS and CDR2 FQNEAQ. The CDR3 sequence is CASSSQQGAQPQHF. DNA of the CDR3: TGTGCCAGCAGCTCACAACAGGGAGCTCAGCCCCAGCATTTT.

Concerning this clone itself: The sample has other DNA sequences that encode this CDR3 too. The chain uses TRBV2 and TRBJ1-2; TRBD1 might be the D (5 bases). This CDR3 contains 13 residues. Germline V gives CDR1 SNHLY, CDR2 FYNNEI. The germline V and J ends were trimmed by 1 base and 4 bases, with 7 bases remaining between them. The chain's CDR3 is CASSEGGAYGYTF. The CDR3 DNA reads TGTGCCAGCAGTGAAGGGGGCGCCTATGGCTACACCTTC.

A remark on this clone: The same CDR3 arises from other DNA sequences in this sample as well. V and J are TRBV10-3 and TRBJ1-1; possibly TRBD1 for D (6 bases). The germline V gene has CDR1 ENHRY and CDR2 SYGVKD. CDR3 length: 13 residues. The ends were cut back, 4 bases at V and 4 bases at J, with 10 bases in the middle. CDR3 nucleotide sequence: TGTGCCATCAGTGGGACAGCCGGCACTGAAGCTTTCTTT. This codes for CAISGTAGTEAFF.